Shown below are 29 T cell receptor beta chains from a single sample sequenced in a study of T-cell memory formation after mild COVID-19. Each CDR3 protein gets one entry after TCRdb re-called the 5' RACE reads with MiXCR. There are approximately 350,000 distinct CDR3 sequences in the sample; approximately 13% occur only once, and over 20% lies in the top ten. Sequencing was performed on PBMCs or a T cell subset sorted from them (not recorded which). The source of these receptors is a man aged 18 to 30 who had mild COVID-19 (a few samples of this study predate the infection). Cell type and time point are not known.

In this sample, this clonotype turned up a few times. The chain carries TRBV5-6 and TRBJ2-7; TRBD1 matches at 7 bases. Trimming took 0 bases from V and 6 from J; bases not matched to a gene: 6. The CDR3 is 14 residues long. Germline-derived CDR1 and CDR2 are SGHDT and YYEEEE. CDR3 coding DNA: TGTGCCAGCAGCTTGGCCGGACAGGTCACCGAGCAGTACGTC. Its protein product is CASSLAGQVTEQYV.

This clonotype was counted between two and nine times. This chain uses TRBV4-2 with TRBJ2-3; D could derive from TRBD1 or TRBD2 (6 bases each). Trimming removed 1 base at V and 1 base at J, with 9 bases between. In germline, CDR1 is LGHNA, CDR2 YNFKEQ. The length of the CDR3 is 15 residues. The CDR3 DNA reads TGTGCCAGCAGCCAAGCGGGGGCCCGCACAGATACGCAGTATTTT. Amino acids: CASSQAGARTDTQYF.

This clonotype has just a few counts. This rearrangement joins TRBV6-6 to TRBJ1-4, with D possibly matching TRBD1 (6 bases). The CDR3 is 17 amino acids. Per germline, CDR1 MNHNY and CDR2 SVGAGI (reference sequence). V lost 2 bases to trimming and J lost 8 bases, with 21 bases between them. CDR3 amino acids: CASSYPRTAGGSEKLFF. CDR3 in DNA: TGTGCCAGCAGTTACCCTCGGACAGCCGGAGGAAGCGAAAAACTGTTTTTT.

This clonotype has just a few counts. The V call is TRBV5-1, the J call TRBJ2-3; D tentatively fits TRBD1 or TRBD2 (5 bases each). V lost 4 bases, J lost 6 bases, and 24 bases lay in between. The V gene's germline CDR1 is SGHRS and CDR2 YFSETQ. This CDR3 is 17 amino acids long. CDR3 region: CASSRRTGADYTDTQYF. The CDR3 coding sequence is TGCGCCAGCAGCCGACGCACCGGGGCAGACTACACGGATACGCAGTATTTT.

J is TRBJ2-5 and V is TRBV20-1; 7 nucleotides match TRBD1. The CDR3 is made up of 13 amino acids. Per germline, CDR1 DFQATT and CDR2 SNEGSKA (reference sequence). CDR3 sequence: CSGFDRVEETQYF. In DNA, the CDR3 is TGCAGCGGCTTCGACAGGGTGGAGGAGACCCAGTACTTC.

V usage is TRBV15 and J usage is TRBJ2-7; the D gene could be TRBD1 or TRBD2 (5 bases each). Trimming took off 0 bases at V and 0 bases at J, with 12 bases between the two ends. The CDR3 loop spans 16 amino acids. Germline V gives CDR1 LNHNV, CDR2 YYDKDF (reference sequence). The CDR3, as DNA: TGTGCCACCAGCAGAGAGTCAGGGACCAGCTCCTACGAGCAGTACTTC. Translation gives CATSRESGTSSYEQYF.

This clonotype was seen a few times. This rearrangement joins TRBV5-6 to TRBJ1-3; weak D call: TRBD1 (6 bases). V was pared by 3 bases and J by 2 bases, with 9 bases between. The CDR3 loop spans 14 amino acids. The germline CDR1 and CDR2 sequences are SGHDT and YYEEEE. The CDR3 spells CASSSPGAGNTIYF. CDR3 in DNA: TGTGCCAGCAGCTCGCCAGGGGCTGGAAACACCATATATTTT.

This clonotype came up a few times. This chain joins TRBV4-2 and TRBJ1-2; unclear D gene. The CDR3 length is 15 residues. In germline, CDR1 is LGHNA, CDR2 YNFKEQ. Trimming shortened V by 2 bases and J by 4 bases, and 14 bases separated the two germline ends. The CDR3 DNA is TGTGCCAGCAGCCAACTCGGTCAGGCGCCCTATGGCTACACCTTC. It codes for CASSQLGQAPYGYTF.

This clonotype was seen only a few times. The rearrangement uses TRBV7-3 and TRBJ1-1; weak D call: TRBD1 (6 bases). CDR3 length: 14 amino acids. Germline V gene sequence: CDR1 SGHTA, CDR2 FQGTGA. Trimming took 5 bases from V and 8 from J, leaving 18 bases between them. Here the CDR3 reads CASSPYAGDGEAFF. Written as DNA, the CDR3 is TGTGCCAGCAGCCCATATGCAGGGGACGGGGAAGCTTTCTTT.

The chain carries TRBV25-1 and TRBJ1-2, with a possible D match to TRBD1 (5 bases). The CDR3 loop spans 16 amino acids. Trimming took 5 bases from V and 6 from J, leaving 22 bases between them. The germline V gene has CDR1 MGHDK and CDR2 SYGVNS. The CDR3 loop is CASSPLWGRRTNGYTF. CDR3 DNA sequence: TGTGCCAGCAGTCCTCTATGGGGACGGAGGACAAATGGCTACACCTTC.

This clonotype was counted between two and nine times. CDR3: CASSQGALSGGYTF. The CDR3 nucleotides read TGTGCCAGCAGCCAAGGGGCGTTATCGGGTGGCTACACCTTC. The rearrangement joins TRBV7-3 to TRBJ1-2; D may be TRBD1 (5 bases). Germline CDR1 SGHTA, CDR2 FQGTGA. This CDR3 is 14 amino acids long. Trimming removed 5 bases at V and 7 bases at J, with 17 bases between.

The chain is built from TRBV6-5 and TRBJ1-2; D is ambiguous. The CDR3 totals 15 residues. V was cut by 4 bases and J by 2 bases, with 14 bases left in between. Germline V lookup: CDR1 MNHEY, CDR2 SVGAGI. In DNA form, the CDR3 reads TGTGCCAGCAGTTCTCCCCACGAGGGAAACTATGGCTACACCTTC. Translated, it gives CASSSPHEGNYGYTF.

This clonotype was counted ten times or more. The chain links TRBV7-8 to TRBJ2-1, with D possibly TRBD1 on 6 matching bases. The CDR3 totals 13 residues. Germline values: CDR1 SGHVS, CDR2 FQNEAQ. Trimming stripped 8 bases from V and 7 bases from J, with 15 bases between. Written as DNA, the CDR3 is TGTGCCAGCGAACCGGGACAACCGAATGAGCAGTTCTTC. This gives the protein CASEPGQPNEQFF.

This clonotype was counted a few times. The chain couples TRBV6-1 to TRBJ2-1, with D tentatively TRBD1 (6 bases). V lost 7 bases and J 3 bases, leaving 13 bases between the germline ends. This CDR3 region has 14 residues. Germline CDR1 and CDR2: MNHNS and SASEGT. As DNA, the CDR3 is TGTGCCAGCACGTCAGGGGAGTTCTACAATGAGCAGTTCTTC. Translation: CASTSGEFYNEQFF.

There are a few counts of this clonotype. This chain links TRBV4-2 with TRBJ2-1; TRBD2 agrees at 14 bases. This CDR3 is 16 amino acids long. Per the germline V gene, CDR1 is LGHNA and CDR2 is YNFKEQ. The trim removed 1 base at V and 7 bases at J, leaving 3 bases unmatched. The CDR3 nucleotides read TGTGCCAGCAGCCAAGTAGGGACTAGCGGGGGAAATGAGCAGTTCTTC. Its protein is CASSQVGTSGGNEQFF.

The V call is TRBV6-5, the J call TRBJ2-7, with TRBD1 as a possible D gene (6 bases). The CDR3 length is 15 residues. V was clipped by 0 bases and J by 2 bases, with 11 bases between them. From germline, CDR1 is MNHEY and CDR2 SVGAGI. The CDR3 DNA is TGTGCCAGCAGTTACTCGTCCAGGGGCCCCTACGAGCAGTACTTC. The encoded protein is CASSYSSRGPYEQYF.

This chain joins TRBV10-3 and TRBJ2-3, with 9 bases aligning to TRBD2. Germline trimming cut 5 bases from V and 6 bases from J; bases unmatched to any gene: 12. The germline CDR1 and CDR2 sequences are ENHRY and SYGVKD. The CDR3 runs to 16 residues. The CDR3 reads CAISKAASGEVDTQYF. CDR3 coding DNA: TGTGCCATCAGTAAGGCGGCTAGCGGGGAGGTGGATACGCAGTATTTT.

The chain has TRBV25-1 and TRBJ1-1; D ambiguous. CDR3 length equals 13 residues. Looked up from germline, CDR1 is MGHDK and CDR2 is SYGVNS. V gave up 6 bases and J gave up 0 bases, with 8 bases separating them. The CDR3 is CASRTDLNTEAFF. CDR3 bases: TGTGCCAGCAGAACAGACTTGAACACTGAAGCTTTCTTT.

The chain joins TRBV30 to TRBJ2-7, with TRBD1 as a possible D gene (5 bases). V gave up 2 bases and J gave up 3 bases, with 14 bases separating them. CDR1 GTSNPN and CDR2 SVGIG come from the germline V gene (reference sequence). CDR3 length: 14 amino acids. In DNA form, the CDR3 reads TGTGCCTGGAGTCGCGGTGGACAAAACTACGAGCAGTACTTC. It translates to CAWSRGGQNYEQYF. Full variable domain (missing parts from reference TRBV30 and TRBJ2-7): SQTIHQWPATLVQPVGSPLSLECTVEGTSNPNLYWYRQAAGRGLQLLFYSVGIGQISSEVPQNLSASRPQDRQFILSSKKLLLSDSGFYLCAWSRGGQNYEQYFGPGTRLTVT.

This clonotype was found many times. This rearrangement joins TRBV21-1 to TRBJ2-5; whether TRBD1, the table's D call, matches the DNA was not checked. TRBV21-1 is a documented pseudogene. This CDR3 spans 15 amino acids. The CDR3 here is CASVPGTEKRETQYF. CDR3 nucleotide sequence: TGTGCCAGCGTCCCCGGGACCGAAAAAAGGGAGACCCAGTACTTC.

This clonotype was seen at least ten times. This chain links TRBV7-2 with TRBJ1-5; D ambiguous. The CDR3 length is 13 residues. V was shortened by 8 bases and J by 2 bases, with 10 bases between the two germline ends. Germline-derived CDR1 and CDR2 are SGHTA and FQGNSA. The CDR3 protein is CASGVRGNQPQHF. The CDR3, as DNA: TGTGCCAGCGGGGTACGAGGCAATCAGCCCCAGCATTTT.

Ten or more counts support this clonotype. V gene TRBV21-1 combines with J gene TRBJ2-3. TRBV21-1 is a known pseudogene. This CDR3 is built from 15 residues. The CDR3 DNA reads TGTGCCAGCAGCAAAGCTGGGTCGGTCGGAGATACGCAGTATTTT. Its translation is CASSKAGSVGDTQYF.

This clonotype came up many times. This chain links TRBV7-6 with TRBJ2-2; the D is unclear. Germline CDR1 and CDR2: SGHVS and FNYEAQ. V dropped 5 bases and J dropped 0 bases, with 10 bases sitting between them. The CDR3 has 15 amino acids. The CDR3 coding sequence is TGTGCCAGCAGCCCCGACGGAACGAACACCGGGGAGCTGTTTTTT. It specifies CASSPDGTNTGELFF.

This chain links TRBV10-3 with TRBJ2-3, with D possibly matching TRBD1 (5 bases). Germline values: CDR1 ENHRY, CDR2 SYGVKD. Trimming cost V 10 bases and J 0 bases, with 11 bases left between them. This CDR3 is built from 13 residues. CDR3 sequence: CATTETSTDTQYF. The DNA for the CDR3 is TGTGCCACGACAGAGACTAGCACAGATACGCAGTATTTT.

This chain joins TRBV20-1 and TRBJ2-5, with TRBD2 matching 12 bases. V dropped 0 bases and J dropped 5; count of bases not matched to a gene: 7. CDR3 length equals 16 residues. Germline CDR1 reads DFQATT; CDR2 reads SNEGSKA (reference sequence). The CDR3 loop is CSARDTSGGPRETQYF. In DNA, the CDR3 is TGCAGTGCTAGAGATACTAGCGGGGGGCCCCGGGAGACCCAGTACTTC.

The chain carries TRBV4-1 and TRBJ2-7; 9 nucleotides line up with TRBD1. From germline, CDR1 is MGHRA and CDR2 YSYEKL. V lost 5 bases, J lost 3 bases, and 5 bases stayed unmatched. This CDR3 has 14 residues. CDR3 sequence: CASSAGTGIYEQYF. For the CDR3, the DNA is TGCGCCAGCAGCGCCGGGACAGGGATCTACGAGCAGTACTTC.

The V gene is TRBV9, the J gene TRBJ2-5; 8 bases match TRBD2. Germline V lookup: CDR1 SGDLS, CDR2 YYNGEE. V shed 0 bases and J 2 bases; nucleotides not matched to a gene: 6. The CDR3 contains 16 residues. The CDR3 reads CASSVGASGSQETQYF. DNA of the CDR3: TGTGCCAGCAGCGTAGGCGCTAGCGGGTCACAAGAGACCCAGTACTTC.

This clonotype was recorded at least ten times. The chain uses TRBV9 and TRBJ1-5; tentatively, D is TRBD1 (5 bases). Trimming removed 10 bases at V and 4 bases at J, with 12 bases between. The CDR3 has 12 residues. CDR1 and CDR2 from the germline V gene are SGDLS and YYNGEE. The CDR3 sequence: CALTRTNQPQHF. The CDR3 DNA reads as TGTGCCCTAACCCGGACAAATCAGCCCCAGCATTTT. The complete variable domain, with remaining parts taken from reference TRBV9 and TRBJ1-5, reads DSGVTQTPKHLITATGQRVTLRCSPRSGDLSVYWYQQSLDQGLQFLIQYYNGEERAKGNILERFSAQQFPDLHSELNLSSLELGDSALYFCALTRTNQPQHFGDGTRLSIL.

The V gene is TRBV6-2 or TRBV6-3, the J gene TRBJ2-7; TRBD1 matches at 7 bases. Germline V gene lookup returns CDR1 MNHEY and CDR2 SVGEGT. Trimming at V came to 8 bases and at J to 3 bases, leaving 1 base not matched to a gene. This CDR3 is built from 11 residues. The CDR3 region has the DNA TGTGCCAGCGGGACAGTCTACGAGCAGTACGTC. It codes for CASGTVYEQYV.